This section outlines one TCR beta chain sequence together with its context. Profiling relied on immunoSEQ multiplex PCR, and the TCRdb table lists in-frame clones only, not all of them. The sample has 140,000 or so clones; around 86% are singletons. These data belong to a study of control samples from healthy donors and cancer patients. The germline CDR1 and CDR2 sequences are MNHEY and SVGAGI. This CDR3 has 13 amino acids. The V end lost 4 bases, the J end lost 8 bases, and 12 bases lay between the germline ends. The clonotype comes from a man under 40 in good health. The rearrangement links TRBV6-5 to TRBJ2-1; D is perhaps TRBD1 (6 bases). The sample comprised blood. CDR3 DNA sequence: TGTGCCAGCAGTTTGTCAGGGGTCGATGAGCAGTTCTTC. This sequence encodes CASSLSGVDEQFF.